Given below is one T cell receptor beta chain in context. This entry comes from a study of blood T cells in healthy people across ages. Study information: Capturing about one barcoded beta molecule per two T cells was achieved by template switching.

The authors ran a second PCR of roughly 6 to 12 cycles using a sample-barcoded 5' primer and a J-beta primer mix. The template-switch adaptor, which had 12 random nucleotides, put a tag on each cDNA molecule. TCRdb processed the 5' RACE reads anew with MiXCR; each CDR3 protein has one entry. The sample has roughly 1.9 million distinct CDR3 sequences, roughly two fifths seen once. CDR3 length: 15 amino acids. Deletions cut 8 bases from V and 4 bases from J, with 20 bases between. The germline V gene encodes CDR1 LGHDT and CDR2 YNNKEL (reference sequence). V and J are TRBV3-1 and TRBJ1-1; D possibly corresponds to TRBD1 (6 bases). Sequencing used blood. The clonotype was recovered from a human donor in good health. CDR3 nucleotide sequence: TGTGCCAGCGGCGGGACATCACGTAGGGGCACTGAAGCTTTCTTT. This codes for CASGGTSRRGTEAFF.